Below, one T cell receptor (beta chain) is given with its context. Its specificity is not known. The sample is drawn from a study of T cell responses to AZD1222 COVID-19 vaccine. Findings of the study overall: The study found Spike-specific TCR breadth and depth rose after two AZD1222 doses. Just a handful of AZD1222 recipients tested seropositive at baseline. In a largely white British group with more females than males, clonal diversity was possibly underestimated. Reportedly, nearly half the spike-specific TCRs target unmutated variant regions.

CDR1 is LGHDT and CDR2 is YNNKEL in the germline V gene (reference sequence). V lost 3 bases to trimming and J lost 1 base, with 15 bases between them. The CDR3 sequence is 16 residues long. Sequenced by immunoSEQ multiplex PCR; TCRdb stores in-frame clones only, minus some. The sample lists 90,000 to 150,000 clones, about 85% seen once, with 5% to 7% in the top ten. The receptor comes from an adult in good health. This chain uses TRBV3-1 (or the pseudogene TRBV3-2) with TRBJ1-1; possibly TRBD1 for D (6 bases). Sample: peripheral blood, taken on day 0 of AZD1222 vaccination. The CDR3 bases are TGTGCCAGCAGCCAGGACCAAGGGGGGTGGAACACTGAAGCTTTCTTT. Translated, it gives CASSQDQGGWNTEAFF.